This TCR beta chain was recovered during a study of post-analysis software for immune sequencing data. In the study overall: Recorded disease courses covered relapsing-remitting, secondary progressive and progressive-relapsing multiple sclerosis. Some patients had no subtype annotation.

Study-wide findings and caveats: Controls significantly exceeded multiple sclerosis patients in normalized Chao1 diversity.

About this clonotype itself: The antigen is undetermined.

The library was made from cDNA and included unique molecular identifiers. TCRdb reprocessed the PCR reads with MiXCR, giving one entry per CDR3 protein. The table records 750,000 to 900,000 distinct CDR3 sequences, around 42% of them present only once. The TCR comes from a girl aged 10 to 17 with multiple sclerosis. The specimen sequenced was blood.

The CDR3 bases are TGTGCCAGCAGTTTGTCCGGGCACTCCTACGAGCAGTACTTC. This gives the protein CASSLSGHSYEQYF. The chain couples TRBV12-3 or TRBV12-4 to TRBJ2-7, with D hard to call. The CDR3 is 14 amino acids. Trimming pared 3 bases from V and 0 bases from J, leaving 9 bases between.